This TCR beta chain was identified in a study of naive and memory T cell subsets. Findings and caveats of the study: Naive and memory repertoire findings lacked a ground truth for validation.

Sequential positive selection took CD4 T cells first, then CD8 T cells. Cells stained for CD3, CD4, CD8, CD45RA, CD27 and viability were sorted into four CD45RA/CD27 subsets. Two oligonucleotides, mixed equimolar, formed the beta constant-region primer covering TRBC1 and TRBC2. Nested alpha and beta constant-region primers with the SP2 primer drove four PCR rounds on ligated cDNA. MiXCR, applied by TCRdb to the UMI-ligation and nested PCR reads, yields one record per CDR3 protein. Of about 120,000 distinct CDR3 sequences in the sample, around a third were seen once. The CDR3 loop spans 12 amino acids. Germline values: CDR1 GTSNPN, CDR2 SVGIG (reference sequence). With 2 bases removed from V and 1 base from J, the gap between germline ends came to 5 bases. Of note for this clonotype: As yet, its antigen is unknown.

The source is a human donor in good health. Sequenced: central memory CD4+ T cells from blood. V and J are TRBV30 and TRBJ2-5; no clear D. CDR3 in amino acids: CAWSPSQETQYF. DNA of the CDR3: TGTGCCTGGAGTCCATCCCAAGAGACCCAGTACTTC.